Given below is one T cell receptor (beta chain) in context. Antigen unknown. The record originates from a study of T-cell memory formation after mild COVID-19. Study overall: Largely donor-specific TCR clusters were found. Whole-study results and caveats: Second-wave clones peaking on day 37 lacked confirmed SARS-CoV-2 specificity.

5'RACE with constant-segment primers yielded barcoded, UMI-tagged TCR alpha and TCR beta cDNA libraries. TCRdb passed the 5' RACE reads through MiXCR, listing each CDR3 protein once. The sample shows almost 550,000 distinct CDR3 sequences, 20% of them seen only once. This CDR3 is built from 15 residues. CDR1 KGHDR and CDR2 SFDVKD come from the germline V gene. After removal of 6 bases from V and 6 bases from J, the junction contained 11 bases not matched to a gene. The receptor was derived from an adult woman who had mild COVID-19 (a few samples of this study predate the infection). Cell type and time point are not known. The chain links TRBV24-1 to TRBJ2-3, with 7 bases lining up with TRBD2. Sequencing input: PBMCs or a T cell subset sorted from them (not recorded which). In DNA form, the CDR3 reads TGTGCCACCAGTCGGGCTAGCGGAAGTATGGATACGCAGTATTTT. Translation gives CATSRASGSMDTQYF.